The rows below give T cell receptor beta chains drawn from one sample of a study of cytomegalovirus exposure and HLA in healthy donors. Repertoires were generated with immunoSEQ multiplex PCR, while TCRdb's copy carries only in-frame clones and drops some. The sample lists about 43,000 clones; about 93% were seen once. Sequenced: PBMCs. All receptors come from a man between 18 and 29 years old in good health and CMV-seronegative. CDR3s include the opening cysteine and the closing phenylalanine or tryptophan.

j_call v_call cdr3_aa
TRBJ2-4 TRBV25-1 CASSDWGGEDIQYF
TRBJ1-1 TRBV6-5 CASSPGREAFF
TRBJ2-2 TRBV11-1 CASSSDLGGHTGELFF
TRBJ2-1 TRBV5-4 CASSLSGLAPNEQFF
TRBJ1-4 TRBV6-5 CASSYSRHTTNEKLFF
TRBJ2-7 TRBV5-1 CASSPGLAGSYEQYF
TRBJ2-5 TRBV13 CASSLSRAETQYF
TRBJ1-1 TRBV6-5 CASSYRQGPEAFF
TRBJ2-3 TRBV7-2 CASSRTSGGVDTQYF
TRBJ1-4 TRBV2 CASSKAGEKLFF
TRBJ2-1 TRBV7-9 CASSFPGSYNEQFF
TRBJ2-7 TRBV6-1 CASSATGYEQYF
TRBJ2-3 TRBV5-4 CASSFRLAGGPGETDTQYF
TRBJ2-5 TRBV5-1 CASSLELVETQYF
TRBJ1-1 TRBV28 CASIPGGEYTEAFF
TRBJ1-5 TRBV6-5 CASRPLSRQPQHF
TRBJ1-5 TRBV28 CASSLWTGRQPQHF
TRBJ2-5 TRBV5-4 CASSSDRVGTQYF
TRBJ2-7 TRBV7-2 CASSVDRGGEQYF
TRBJ2-2 TRBV7-6 CASSLPGARFAGELFF
TRBJ2-2 TRBV5-1 CASSSSGGVTGELFF
TRBJ2-1 TRBV2 CASRSSYNEQFF
TRBJ2-3 TRBV5-4 CASSLSGTAIDTQYF
TRBJ2-1 TRBV6-5 CASSIGTGPINEQFF
TRBJ2-6 TRBV18 CASSPRQGAAGANVLTF
TRBJ2-7 TRBV2 CASSVLTGVGEQYF
TRBJ2-3 TRBV5-1 CASSLGGTGSTDTQYF
TRBJ2-3 TRBV18 CASSPLASGGADTQYF
TRBJ2-7 TRBV6-1 CASSADGQGTYEQYF
TRBJ2-5 TRBV19 CASSAAAQETQYF
TRBJ1-6 TRBV2 CARREGQGNNSPLHF
NA TRBV6-4 CASSYPGGMFSYEQYF
TRBJ2-1 TRBV5-1 CASSLGGSQGNEQFF
TRBJ2-4 TRBV19 CASSEEGQGASGAKNIQYF
TRBJ2-7 TRBV6-6 CASSSTGQVSQYF
TRBJ2-6 TRBV5-8 CASSFDRSGANVLTF
TRBJ2-1 TRBV7-2 CASSLPGLQIEQFF
TRBJ2-7 TRBV5-1 CASSLDGTSYYEQYF
TRBJ1-1 TRBV4-2 CASSQPPGTTRNTEAFF